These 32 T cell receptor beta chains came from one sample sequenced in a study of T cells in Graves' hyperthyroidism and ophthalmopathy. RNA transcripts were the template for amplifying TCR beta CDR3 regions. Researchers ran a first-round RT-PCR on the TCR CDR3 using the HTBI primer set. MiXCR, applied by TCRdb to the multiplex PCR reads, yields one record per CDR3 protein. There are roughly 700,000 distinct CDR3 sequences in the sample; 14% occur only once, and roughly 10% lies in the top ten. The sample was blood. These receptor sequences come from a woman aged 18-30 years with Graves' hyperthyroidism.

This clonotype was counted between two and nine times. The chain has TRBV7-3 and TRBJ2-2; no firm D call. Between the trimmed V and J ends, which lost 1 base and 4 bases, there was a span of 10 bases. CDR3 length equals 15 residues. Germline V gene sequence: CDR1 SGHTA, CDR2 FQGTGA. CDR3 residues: CASSLRPASTGELFF. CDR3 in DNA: TGTGCCAGCAGCTTAAGACCAGCTTCCACCGGGGAGCTGTTTTTT.

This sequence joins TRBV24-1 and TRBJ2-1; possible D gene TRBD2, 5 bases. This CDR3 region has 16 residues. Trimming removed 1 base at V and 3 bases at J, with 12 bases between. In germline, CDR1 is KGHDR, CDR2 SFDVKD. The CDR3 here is CATSDFLGADYNEQFF. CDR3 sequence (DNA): TGTGCCACCAGTGATTTCCTTGGAGCGGACTACAATGAGCAGTTCTTC.

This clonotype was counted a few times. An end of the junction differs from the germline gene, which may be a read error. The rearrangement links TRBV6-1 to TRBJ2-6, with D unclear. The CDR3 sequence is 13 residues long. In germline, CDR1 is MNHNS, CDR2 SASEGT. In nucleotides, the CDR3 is TGTGCCAGCGGCCGCTCTGAGGCCAACGTCCTGACTTTC. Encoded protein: CASGRSEANVLTF.

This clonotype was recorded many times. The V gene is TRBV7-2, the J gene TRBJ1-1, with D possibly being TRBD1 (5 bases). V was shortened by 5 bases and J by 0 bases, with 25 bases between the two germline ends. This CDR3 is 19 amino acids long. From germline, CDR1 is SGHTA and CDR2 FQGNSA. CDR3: CASSPSIGQGVLMNTEAFF. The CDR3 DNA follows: TGTGCCAGCAGCCCGTCGATCGGGCAGGGCGTTTTAATGAACACTGAAGCTTTCTTT.

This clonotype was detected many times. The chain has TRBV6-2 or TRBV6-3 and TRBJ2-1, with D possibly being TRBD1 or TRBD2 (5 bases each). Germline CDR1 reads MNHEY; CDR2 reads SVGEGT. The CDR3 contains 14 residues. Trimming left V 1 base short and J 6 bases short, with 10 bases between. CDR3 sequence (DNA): TGTGCCAGCAGTTACTTGAGGGGTGTCAATGAGCAGTTCTTC. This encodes CASSYLRGVNEQFF.

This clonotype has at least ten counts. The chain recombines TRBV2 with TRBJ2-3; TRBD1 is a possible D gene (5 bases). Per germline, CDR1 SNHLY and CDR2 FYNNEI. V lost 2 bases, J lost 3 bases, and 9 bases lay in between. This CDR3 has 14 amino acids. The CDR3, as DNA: TGTGCCAGCAGTGAACAGGGAATTACAGATACGCAGTATTTT. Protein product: CASSEQGITDTQYF.

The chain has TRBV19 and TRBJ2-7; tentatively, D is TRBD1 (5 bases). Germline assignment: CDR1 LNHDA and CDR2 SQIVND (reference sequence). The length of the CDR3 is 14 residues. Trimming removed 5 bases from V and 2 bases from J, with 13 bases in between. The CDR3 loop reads CASSPAQGAYEQYF. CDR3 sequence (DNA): TGTGCCAGTAGTCCCGCCCAAGGGGCCTACGAGCAGTACTTC.

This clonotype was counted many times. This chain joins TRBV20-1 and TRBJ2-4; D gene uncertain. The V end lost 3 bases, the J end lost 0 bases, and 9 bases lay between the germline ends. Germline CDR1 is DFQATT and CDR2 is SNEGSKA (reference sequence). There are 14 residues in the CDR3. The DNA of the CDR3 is TGCAGTGCTAGGGGTTCTCTAGCCAAAAACATTCAGTACTTC. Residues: CSARGSLAKNIQYF.

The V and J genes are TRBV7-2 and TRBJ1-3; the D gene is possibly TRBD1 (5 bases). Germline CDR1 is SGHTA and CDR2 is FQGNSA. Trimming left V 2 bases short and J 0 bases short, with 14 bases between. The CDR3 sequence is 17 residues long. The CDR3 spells CASSLNQGESSGNTIYF. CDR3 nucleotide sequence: TGTGCCAGCAGCTTAAATCAGGGCGAAAGCTCTGGAAACACCATATATTTT. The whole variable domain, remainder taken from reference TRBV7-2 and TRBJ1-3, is GAGVSQSPSNKVTEKGKDVELRCDPISGHTALYWYRQSLGQGLEFLIYFQGNSAPDKSGLPSDRFSAERTGGSVSTLTIQRTQQEDSAVYLCASSLNQGESSGNTIYFGEGSWLTVV.

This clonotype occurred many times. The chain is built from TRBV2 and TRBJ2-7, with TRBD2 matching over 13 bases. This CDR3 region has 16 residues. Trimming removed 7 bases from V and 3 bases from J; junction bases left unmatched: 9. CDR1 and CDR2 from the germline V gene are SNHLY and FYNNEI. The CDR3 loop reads CASKGGLAGVYYEQYF. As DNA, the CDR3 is TGTGCCAGCAAGGGCGGACTAGCGGGAGTATACTACGAGCAGTACTTC.

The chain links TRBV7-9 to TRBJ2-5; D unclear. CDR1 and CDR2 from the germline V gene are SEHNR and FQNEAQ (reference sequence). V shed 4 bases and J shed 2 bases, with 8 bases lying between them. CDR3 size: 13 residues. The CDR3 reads CASSSVLQETQYF. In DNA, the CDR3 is TGTGCCAGCAGCTCAGTCCTTCAAGAGACCCAGTACTTC.

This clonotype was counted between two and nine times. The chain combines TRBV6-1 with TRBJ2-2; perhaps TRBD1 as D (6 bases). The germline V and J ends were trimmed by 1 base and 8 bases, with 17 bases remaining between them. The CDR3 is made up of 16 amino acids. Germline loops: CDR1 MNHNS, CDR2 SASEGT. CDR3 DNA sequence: TGTGCCAGCAGTGAAGGGACAGTTGTTGGTGGAGGGGAGCTGTTTTTT. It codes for CASSEGTVVGGGELFF.

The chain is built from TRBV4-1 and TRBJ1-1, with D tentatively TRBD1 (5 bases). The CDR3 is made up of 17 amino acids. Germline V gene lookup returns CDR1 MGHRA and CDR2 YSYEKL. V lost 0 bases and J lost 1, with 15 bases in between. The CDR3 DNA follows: TGCGCCAGCAGCCAAGATTCCCAGGGTTGGAAGAACACTGAAGCTTTCTTT. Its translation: CASSQDSQGWKNTEAFF.

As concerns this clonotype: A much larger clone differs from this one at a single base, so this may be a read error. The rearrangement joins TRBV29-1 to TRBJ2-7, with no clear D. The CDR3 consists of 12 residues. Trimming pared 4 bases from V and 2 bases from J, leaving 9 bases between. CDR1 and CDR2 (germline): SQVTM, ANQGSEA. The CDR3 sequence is CSVVTRAYEQYF. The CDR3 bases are TGCAGCGTTGTCACACGGGCCTACGAGCAGTACTTC.

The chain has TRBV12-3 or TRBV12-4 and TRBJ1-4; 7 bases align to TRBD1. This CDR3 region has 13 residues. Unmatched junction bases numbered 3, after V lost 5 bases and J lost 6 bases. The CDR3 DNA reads TGTGCCAGCAGTGGAACAGGGGATGAAAAACTGTTTTTT. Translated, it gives CASSGTGDEKLFF.

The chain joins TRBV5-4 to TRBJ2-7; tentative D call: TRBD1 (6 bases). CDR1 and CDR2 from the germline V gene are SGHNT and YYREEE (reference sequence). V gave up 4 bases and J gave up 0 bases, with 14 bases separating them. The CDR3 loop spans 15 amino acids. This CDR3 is CASSDGTTSSYEQYF. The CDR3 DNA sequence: TGTGCCAGCAGCGACGGGACAACCAGCTCCTACGAGCAGTACTTC. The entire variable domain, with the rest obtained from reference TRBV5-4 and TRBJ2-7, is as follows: ETGVTQSPTHLIKTRGQQVTLRCSSQSGHNTVSWYQQALGQGPQFIFQYYREEENGRGNFPPRFSGLQFPNYSSELNVNALELDDSALYLCASSDGTTSSYEQYFGPGTRLTVT.

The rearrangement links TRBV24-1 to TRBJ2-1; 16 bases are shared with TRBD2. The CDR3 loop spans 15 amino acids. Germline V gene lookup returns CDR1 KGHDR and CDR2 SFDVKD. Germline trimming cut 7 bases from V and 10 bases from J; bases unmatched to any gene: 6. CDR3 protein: CATRGTSGRAGEQFF. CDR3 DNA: TGTGCCACCAGAGGGACTAGCGGGAGGGCCGGGGAGCAGTTCTTC.

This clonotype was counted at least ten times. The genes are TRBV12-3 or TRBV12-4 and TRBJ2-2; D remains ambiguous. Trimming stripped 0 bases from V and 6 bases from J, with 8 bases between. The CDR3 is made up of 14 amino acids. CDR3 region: CASSLAGRSGELFF. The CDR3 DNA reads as TGTGCCAGCAGTTTAGCGGGCAGATCCGGGGAGCTGTTTTTT.

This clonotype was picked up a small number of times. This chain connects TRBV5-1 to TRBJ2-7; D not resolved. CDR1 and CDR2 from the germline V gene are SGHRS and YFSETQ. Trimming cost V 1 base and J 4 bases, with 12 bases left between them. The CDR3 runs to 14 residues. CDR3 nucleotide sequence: TGCGCCAGCAGCTTGTCCGCATTCGGGTACGAGCAGTACTTC. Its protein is CASSLSAFGYEQYF.

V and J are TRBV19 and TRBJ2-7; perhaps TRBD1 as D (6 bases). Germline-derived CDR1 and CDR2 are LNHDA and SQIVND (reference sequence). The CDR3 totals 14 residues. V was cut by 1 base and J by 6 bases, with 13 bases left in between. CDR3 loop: CASSIVGGTGEQYF. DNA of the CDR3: TGTGCCAGTAGTATAGTAGGGGGAACTGGCGAGCAGTACTTC.

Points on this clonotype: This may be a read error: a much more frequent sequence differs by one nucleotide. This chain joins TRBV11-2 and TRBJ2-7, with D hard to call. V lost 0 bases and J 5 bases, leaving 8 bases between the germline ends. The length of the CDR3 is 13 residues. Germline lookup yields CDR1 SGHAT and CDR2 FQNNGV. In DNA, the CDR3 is TGTGCCAGCAGCTTAGATGCCCCCCACGAGCAGTACTTC. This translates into CASSLDAPHEQYF.

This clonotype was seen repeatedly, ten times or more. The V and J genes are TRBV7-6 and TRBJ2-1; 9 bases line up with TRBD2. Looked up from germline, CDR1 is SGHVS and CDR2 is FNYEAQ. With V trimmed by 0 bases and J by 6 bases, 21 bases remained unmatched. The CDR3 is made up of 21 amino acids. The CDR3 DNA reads TGTGCCAGCAGCTTAGCGCCCGGTTACGGGGCTAGCGGGATGTTGGGCAATGAGCAGTTCTTC. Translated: CASSLAPGYGASGMLGNEQFF.

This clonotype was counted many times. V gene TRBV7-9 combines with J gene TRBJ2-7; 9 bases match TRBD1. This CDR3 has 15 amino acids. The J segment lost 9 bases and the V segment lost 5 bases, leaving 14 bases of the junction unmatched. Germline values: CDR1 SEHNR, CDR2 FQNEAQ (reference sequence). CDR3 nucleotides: TGTGCCAGCAGCGGGCTGGACAGGGGTGGGCCGGGGCAGTACTTC. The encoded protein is CASSGLDRGGPGQYF. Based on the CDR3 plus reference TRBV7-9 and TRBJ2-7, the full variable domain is DTGVSQNPRHKITKRGQNVTFRCDPISEHNRLYWYRQTLGQGPEFLTYFQNEAQLEKSRLLSDRFSAERPKGSFSTLEIQRTEQGDSAMYLCASSGLDRGGPGQYFGPGTRLTVT.

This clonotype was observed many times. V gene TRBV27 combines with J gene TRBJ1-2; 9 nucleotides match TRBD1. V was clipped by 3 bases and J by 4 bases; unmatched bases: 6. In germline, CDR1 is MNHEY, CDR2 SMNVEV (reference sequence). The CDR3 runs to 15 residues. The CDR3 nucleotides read TGTGCCAGCAGTTTCCGACTGACAGGGGGCTATGGCTACACCTTC. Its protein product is CASSFRLTGGYGYTF.

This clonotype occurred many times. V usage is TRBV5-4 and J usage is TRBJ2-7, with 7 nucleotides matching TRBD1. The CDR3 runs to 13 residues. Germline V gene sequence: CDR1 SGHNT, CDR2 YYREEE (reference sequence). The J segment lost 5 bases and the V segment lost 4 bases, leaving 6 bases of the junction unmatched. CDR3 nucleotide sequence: TGTGCCAGCAGCCCGACAGGGAGCAACGAGCAGTACTTC. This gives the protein CASSPTGSNEQYF.

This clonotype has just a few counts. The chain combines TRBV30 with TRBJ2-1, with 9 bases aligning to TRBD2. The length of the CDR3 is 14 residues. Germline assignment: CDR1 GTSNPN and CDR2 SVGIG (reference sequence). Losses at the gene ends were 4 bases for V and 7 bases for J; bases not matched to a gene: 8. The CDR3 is CAWKREVPGNEQFF. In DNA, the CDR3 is TGTGCCTGGAAGCGGGAGGTCCCGGGGAATGAGCAGTTCTTC.

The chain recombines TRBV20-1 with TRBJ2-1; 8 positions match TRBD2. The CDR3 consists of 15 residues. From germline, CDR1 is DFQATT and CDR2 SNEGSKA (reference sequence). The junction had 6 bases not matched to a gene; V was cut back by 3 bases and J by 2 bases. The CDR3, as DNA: TGCAGTGCTAGTAGGAGCGGGAGTGCCTACAATGAGCAGTTCTTC. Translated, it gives CSASRSGSAYNEQFF.

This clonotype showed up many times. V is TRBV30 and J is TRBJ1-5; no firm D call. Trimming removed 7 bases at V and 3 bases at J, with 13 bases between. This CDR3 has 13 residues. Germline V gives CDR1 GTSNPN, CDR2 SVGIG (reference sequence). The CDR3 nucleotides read TGTGCCTTTCAAGGGAGGCTCAATCAGCCCCAGCATTTT. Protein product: CAFQGRLNQPQHF.

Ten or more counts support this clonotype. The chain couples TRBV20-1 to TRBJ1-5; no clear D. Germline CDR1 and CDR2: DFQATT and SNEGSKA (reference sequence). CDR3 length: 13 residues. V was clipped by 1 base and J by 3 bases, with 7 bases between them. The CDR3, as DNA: TGCAGTGCTAGAGGTCAGCCCAATCAGCCCCAGCATTTT. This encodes CSARGQPNQPQHF.

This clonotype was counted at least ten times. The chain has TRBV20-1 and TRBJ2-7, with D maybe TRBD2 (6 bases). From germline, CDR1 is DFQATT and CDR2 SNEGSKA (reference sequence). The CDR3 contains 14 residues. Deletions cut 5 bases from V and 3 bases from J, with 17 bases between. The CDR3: CSAPLIRGNYEQYF. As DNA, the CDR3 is TGCAGTGCTCCCTTAATTCGGGGGAACTACGAGCAGTACTTC.

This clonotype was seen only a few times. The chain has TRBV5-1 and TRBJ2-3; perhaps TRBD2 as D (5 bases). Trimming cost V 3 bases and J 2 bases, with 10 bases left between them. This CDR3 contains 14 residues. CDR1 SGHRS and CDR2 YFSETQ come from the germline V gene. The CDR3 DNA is TGCGCCAGCAGCTCGGTACGGGACACAGATACGCAGTATTTT. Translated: CASSSVRDTDTQYF.

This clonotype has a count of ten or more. This CDR3 is CSARDGLLTGELFF. CDR3 bases: TGCAGTGCTAGAGATGGGCTGCTCACCGGGGAGCTGTTTTTT. The gene calls are TRBV20-1 and TRBJ2-2; unclear D gene. The V gene lost 0 bases and the J gene lost 4 bases, with 9 bases spanning the gap. CDR3 size: 14 residues. The germline gives CDR1 DFQATT, CDR2 SNEGSKA (reference sequence).